The rows below give T cell receptor beta chains drawn from one sample of a study of T cell changes during pregnancy in multiple sclerosis. Clones were read by immunoSEQ multiplex PCR, and TCRdb kept only the in-frame ones, dropping some. The repertoire consists of tens of thousands of clones, with roughly 92% occurring once and the leading ten covering 2.8%. The sequenced sample was peripheral blood, obtained in the third trimester of pregnancy. The source is a female donor in good health, enrolled as a control in a pregnancy study. Each CDR3 is given without its conserved first and last residue. Part of the rows lack a size; the others show once, few, many or a class for expanded clones.

v_call clone_size cdr3_aa
TRBV20-1 . SASLGAEQY
TRBV7-2 . ASSLLAGGVNEQF
TRBV6-5 . ASSKSGEPSGELF
TRBV4-1 . ASSPMTALGQF
TRBV27 . ASSRVSGSNEQF
TRBV9 . ASSGDSTGQPQH
TRBV6-1 . ASSDGAGVTDTQY
TRBV4-1 . ASSQQFSTARNTEAF
TRBV7-2 . ASSGGGFYTEAF
TRBV6-1 . ASRQSRTIQKLF
TRBV11-2 . ASSLANEQF
TRBV7-8 . ASSPWDREKAF
TRBV28 once ASSDMGQGAVEAF
TRBV19 . ASRRSNYGYT
TRBV5-1 . ASSLFSSTDTQY
TRBV14 . ASSQVGNWGRGNTIY
TRBV15 . ATSREGLPQGSPLH
TRBV5-1 . ASSPRDYEQY
TRBV7-3 once ASSSEPMTWGGAGELF